The T cell receptor (beta chain) under discussion was sequenced for a study of tissue T cells after allogeneic stem cell transplantation (dated by TCRdb to between 2021 and 2022). Regarding the research as a whole: The study profiled TCR beta repertoires in many tissues obtained from research autopsies of patients with and without GVHD, and also in mouse models of GVHD. The human arm was a prospective observational study without blinding or randomization.

From V the trimming removes 1 base and from J it removes 7 bases, while the gene matches leave 6 bases of the junction unaccounted for. The cysteine opens and the phenylalanine closes a CDR3 of 13 amino acids. Only the CDR3 bases that were read are kept: 36 of them, in frame from base 1. CDR1 and CDR2 are read off the germline V gene as GFQATS and STVNSAI. Overall study results and their limits: Not many T cell clones showed up in more than one patient, yet clustering based on motifs uncovered repertoire signatures that were shared across patients in a tissue-specific way. The patient cohort was small and clinically heterogeneous, and sampling depth was acknowledged as a limitation. Within patients, how anatomically similar tissues were was a major factor shaping TCR repertoire composition, regardless of disease or transplant status. In both patients and mice, only a limited portion of the TCR repertoire detected in tissues was captured by blood and spleen T cells. The study did not establish which tissue TCRs were alloreactive or antigen-specific, and some clones may have been host cells that persisted.

Preparation of the library involved the immunoSEQ multiplex PCR assay. TCRbeta CDR3 sequencing was performed at survey depth by Adaptive Biotechnologies, and CDR3 sequences, V/J genes, productive frequency and template counts were reported. TCR beta CDR3 regions were amplified from genomic DNA instead of RNA. Per the original workflow: Jensen-Shannon divergence was used to quantify pairwise repertoire overlap between tissues, with a value of 1 meaning complete divergence and a value of 0 meaning identical repertoires. Tissues were grouped by single-linkage agglomerative hierarchical clustering of pairwise JSD values, and the clustering results were shown as dendrograms. All patient samples were analyzed with GLIPH2 using simulation_depth 1000, kmer_min_depth 3 and cdr3_length_cutoff 8, and only groups containing more than two unique CDR3s were kept. In a standardized tissue-overlap score, Jaccard GLIPH-group overlap across patients was extrapolated to a standard repertoire size of 1000 clones. Associations of diversity with clinical or experimental variables used linear mixed-effect models with tissue fixed effects and individual random effects. TCRdb limited this immuneACCESS table to in-frame rearrangements with V and J called. A share of clones is missing; checked studies link under half to unresolved V genes, and the rest is unexplained. The DNA gave D and trimming, while V, J and clone size come from that table. In this sample the table shows about 50,000 clones, nearly 75% of which occur a single time. Around 0.67% of the sample belongs to the ten largest clones.

The table lists this clone with a few counts. The antigen it binds to is not known. Gene names and germline sequences refer to the mouse in this case. The CDR3 end lies 1 residue beyond the end of the read and is filled in from the germline J gene. The TCR sequence derives from a pool of C57BL/6 mice in good health. Here the chain combines TRBV20 and TRBJ2-7; the central 8 bases match TRBD2. Sequencing was performed on sorted cells pooled from one or two spleens. The covered CDR3 bases are TGTGGTGCTAGGGTCCCGACTGGGGAAGAACAGTAC. Translated, it gives CGARVPTGEEQY. The entire CDR3 reads CGARVPTGEEQYF.